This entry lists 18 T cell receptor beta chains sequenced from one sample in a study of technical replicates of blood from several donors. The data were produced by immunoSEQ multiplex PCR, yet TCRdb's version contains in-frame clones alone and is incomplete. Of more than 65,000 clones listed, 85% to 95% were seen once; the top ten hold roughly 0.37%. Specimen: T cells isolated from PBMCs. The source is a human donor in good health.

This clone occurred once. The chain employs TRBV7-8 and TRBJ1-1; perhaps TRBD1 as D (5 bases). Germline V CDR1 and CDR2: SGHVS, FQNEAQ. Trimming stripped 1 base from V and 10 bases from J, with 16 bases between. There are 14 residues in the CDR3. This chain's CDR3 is CASSLETVRPGAFF. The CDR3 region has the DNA TGTGCCAGCAGCTTAGAGACAGTCCGTCCAGGAGCTTTCTTT. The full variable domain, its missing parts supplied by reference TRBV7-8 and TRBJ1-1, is GAGVSQSPRYKVAKRGQDVALRCDPISGHVSLFWYQQALGQGPEFLTYFQNEAQLDKSGLPSDRFFAERPEGSVSTLKIQRTQQEDSAVYLCASSLETVRPGAFFGQGTRLTVV.

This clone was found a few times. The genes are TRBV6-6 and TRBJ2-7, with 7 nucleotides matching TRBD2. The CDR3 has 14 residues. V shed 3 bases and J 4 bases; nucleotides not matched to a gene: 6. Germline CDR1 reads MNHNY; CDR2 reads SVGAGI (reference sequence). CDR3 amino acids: CASSYLAATYEQYF. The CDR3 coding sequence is TGTGCCAGCAGTTATCTAGCGGCAACTTACGAGCAGTACTTC.

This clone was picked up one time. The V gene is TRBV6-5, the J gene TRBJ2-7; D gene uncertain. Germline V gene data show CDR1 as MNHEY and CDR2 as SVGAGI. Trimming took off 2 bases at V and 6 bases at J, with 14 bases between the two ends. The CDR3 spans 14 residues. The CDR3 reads CASSYDAESGEQYF. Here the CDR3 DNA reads TGTGCCAGCAGTTACGATGCCGAATCCGGCGAGCAGTACTTC.

CDR3: CASSLAGGKTYEQYF. The CDR3 DNA reads TGCGCCAGCAGCTTGGCGGGGGGGAAGACCTACGAGCAGTACTTC. The chain combines TRBV5-1 with TRBJ2-7; 8 nucleotides match TRBD2. Germline values: CDR1 SGHRS, CDR2 YFSETQ. Unmatched junction bases numbered 4, after V lost 0 bases and J lost 2 bases. The CDR3 runs 15 residues.

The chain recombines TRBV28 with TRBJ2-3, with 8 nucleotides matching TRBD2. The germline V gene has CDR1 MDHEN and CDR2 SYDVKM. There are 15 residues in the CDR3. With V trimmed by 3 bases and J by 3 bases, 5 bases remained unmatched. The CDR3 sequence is CASSFQREMTDTQYF. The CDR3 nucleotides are TGTGCCAGCAGTTTCCAGCGGGAGATGACAGATACGCAGTATTTT.

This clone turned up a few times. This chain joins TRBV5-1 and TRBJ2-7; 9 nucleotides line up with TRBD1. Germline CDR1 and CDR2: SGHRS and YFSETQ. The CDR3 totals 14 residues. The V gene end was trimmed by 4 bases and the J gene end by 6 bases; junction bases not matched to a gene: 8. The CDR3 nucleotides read TGCGCCAGCAGCCGCGGGGACAGGGAGGCCGAGCAGTACTTC. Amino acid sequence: CASSRGDREAEQYF.

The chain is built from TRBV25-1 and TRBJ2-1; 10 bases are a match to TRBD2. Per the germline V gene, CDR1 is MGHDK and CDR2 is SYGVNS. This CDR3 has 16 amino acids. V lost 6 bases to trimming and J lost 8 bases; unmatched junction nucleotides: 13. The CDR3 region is CASSPLAGVTVDEQFF. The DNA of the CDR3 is TGTGCCAGCAGCCCCCTAGCGGGAGTGACGGTCGATGAGCAGTTCTTC.

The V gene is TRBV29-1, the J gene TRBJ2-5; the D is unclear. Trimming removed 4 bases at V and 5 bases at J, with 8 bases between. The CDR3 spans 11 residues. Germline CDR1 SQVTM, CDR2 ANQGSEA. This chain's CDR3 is CSVGPEETQYF. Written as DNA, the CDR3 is TGCAGCGTTGGTCCCGAGGAGACCCAGTACTTC.

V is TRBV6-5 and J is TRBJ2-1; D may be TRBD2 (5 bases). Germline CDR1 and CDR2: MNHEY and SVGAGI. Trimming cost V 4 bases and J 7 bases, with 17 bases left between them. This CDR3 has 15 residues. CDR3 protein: CASSFRLEVENEQFF. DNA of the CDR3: TGTGCCAGCAGTTTCCGGCTGGAGGTCGAAAATGAGCAGTTCTTC.

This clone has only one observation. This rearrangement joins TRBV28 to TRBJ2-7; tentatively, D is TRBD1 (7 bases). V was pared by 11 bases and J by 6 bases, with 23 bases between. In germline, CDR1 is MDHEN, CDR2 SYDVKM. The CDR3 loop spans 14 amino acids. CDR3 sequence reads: CAASPPGQRAEQYF. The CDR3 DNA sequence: TGTGCCGCCTCCCCACCGGGACAGCGGGCCGAGCAGTACTTC.

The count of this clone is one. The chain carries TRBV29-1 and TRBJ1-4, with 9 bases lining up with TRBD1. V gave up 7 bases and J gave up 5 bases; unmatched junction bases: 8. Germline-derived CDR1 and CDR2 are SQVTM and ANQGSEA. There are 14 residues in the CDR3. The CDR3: CSARPGTGNEKLFF. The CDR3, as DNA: TGCAGCGCTAGGCCTGGGACAGGGAATGAAAAACTGTTTTTT.

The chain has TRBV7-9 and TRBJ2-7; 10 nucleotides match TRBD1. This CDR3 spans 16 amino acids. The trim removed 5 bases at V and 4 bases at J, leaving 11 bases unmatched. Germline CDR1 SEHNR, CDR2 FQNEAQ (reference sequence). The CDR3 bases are TGTGCCAGCAGCATCCGGGACAGGGGCGTGATGTACGAGCAGTACTTC. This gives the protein CASSIRDRGVMYEQYF.

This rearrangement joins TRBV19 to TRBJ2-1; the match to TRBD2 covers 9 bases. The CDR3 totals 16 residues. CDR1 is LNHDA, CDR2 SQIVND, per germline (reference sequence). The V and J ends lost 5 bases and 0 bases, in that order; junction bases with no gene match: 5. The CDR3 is CASSRASGISYNEQFF. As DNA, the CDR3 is TGTGCCAGTAGTCGGGCTAGCGGGATCTCCTACAATGAGCAGTTCTTC. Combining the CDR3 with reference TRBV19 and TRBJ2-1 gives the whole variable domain DGGITQSPKYLFRKEGQNVTLSCEQNLNHDAMYWYRQDPGQGLRLIYYSQIVNDFQKGDIAEGYSVSREKKESFPLTVTSAQKNPTAFYLCASSRASGISYNEQFFGPGTRLTVL.

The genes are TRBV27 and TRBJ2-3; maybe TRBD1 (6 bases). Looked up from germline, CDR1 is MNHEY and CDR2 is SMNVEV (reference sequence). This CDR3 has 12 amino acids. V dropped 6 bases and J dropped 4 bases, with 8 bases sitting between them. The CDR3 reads CASRAGADTQYF. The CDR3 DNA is TGTGCCAGCAGGGCAGGGGCAGATACGCAGTATTTT.

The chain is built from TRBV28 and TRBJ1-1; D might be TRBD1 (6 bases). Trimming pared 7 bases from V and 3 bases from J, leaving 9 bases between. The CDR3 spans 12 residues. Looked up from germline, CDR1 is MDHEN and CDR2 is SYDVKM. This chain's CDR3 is CASMDSDTEAFF. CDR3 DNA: TGTGCCAGCATGGACAGCGACACTGAAGCTTTCTTT.

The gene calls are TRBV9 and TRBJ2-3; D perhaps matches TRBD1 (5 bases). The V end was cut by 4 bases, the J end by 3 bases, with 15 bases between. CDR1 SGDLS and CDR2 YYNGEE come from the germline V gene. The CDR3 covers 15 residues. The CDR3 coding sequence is TGTGCCAGCAGCAAAGACAGAATAGGGACAGATACGCAGTATTTT. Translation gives CASSKDRIGTDTQYF. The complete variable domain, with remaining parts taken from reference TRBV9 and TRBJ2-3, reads DSGVTQTPKHLITATGQRVTLRCSPRSGDLSVYWYQQSLDQGLQFLIQYYNGEERAKGNILERFSAQQFPDLHSELNLSSLELGDSALYFCASSKDRIGTDTQYFGPGTRLTVL.

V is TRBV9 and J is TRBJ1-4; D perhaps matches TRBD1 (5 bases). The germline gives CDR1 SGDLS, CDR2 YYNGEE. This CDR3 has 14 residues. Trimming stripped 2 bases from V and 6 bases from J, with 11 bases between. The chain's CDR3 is CASSVSGLDEKLFF. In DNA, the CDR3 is TGTGCCAGCAGCGTTTCAGGGCTCGATGAAAAACTGTTTTTT.

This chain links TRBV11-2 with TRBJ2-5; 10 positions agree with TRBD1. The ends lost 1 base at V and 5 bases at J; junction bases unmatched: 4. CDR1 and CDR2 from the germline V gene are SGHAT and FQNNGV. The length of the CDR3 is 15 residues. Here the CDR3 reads CASSLADRGLETQYF. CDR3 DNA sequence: TGTGCCAGCAGCTTAGCGGACAGGGGGTTGGAGACCCAGTACTTC.